One sample yielded the 26 T cell receptor beta chains listed below, sequenced in a study of siplizumab effects on memory and regulatory T cells (dated by TCRdb to between 2018 and 2021). Library creation used the immunoSEQ multiplex PCR assay. Entries here come from immuneACCESS through TCRdb and include only in-frame sequences with V and J called. Some clones fail to appear in such tables; in the studies checked, an unresolved V gene covers under half of the shortfall, and the cause of the remainder is unknown. Counted in this sample were tens of thousands of clones; just over 95% of them appeared once. About 0.1% of the sample belongs to the ten largest clones. Sequencing input: naive CD8+ T cells sorted from blood. What the cell subset or site label conveys for this sample: unstimulated naive T cells. These receptors were obtained from a human donor in good health.

J is TRBJ1-1 and V is TRBV5-4; possible D gene TRBD1, 5 bases. From germline, CDR1 is SGHNT and CDR2 YYREEE (reference sequence). Trimming pared 1 base from V and 3 bases from J, leaving 10 bases between. The CDR3 spans 14 residues. CDR3 in amino acids: CASSLQGSYTEAFF. The CDR3 DNA is TGTGCCAGCAGCTTGCAGGGCTCCTACACTGAAGCTTTCTTT.

This chain connects TRBV4-3 to TRBJ2-7, with TRBD1 identical over 8 bases. The germline gives CDR1 LGHNA, CDR2 YSLEER. CDR3 length: 15 residues. V lost 1 base and J lost 4; bases outside the gene matches: 6. CDR3 DNA: TGCGCCAGCAGCCAAGCACAGGGGGGCAGTTACGAGCAGTACTTC. Protein: CASSQAQGGSYEQYF.

Only one count was recorded for this clone. The V and J genes are TRBV2 and TRBJ1-1, with 7 positions matching TRBD1. The CDR3 spans 15 residues. The V gene's germline CDR1 is SNHLY and CDR2 FYNNEI. V lost 3 bases to trimming and J lost 1 base; unmatched junction nucleotides: 5. The CDR3 sequence: CASSDPTGRNTEAFF. The CDR3 region has the DNA TGTGCCAGCAGTGACCCGACAGGGAGGAACACTGAAGCTTTCTTT.

J is TRBJ1-1 and V is TRBV28, with D unresolved. The V gene lost 8 bases and the J gene lost 0 bases, with 19 bases spanning the gap. Germline-derived CDR1 and CDR2 are MDHEN and SYDVKM. CDR3 length: 16 amino acids. CDR3: CASLHHSGHMNTEAFF. CDR3 nucleotide sequence: TGTGCCAGCCTTCACCACTCGGGCCACATGAACACTGAAGCTTTCTTT.

The chain links TRBV14 to TRBJ1-1; a weak D match, TRBD1 (5 bases). V lost 4 bases and J 1 base, leaving 7 bases between the germline ends. This CDR3 has 13 residues. CDR1 is SGHDN, CDR2 FVKESK, per germline. The CDR3 coding sequence is TGTGCCAGCAGCCTTCAGGGGAACACTGAAGCTTTCTTT. It codes for CASSLQGNTEAFF. The entire variable domain, with the rest obtained from reference TRBV14 and TRBJ1-1, is as follows: EAGVTQFPSHSVIEKGQTVTLRCDPISGHDNLYWYRRVMGKEIKFLLHFVKESKQDESGMPNNRFLAERTGGTYSTLKVQPAELEDSGVYFCASSLQGNTEAFFGQGTRLTVV.

The chain employs TRBV27 and TRBJ2-7; D is unresolved. Trimming shortened V by 7 bases and J by 3 bases, and 7 bases separated the two germline ends. Germline V CDR1 and CDR2: MNHEY, SMNVEV (reference sequence). The length of the CDR3 is 11 residues. The CDR3 protein is CASKGNYEQYF. CDR3 bases: TGTGCCAGCAAAGGGAACTACGAGCAGTACTTC.

The CDR3 reads CASGMTGYEAFF. The CDR3 DNA sequence: TGTGCTAGTGGCATGACAGGGTACGAAGCTTTCTTT. The V and J genes are TRBV12-5 and TRBJ1-1, with 7 bases lining up with TRBD1. CDR1 and CDR2 from the germline V gene are LGHNT and FRNRAP. This CDR3 contains 12 residues. V was clipped by 6 bases and J by 8 bases; unmatched bases: 6.

The chain couples TRBV19 to TRBJ2-7; TRBD1 is a possible D gene (6 bases). CDR3 length: 15 amino acids. Germline V lookup: CDR1 LNHDA, CDR2 SQIVND (reference sequence). Trimming stripped 4 bases from V and 5 bases from J, with 18 bases between. Here the CDR3 DNA reads TGTGCCAGTAGTACCTCCGGGACAAACTCGGACGAGCAGTACTTC. Its protein is CASSTSGTNSDEQYF.

The rearrangement links TRBV11-3 to TRBJ1-3; possibly TRBD1 for D (5 bases). The V end was cut by 5 bases, the J end by 2 bases, with 7 bases between. CDR1 is SGHNT and CDR2 is YENEEA in the germline V gene. CDR3 size: 13 residues. DNA of the CDR3: TGTGCCAGCAGCGGGGGAACTGGAAACACCATATATTTT. Translating it yields CASSGGTGNTIYF.

This chain connects TRBV6-5 to TRBJ1-6; no reliable D call. V was clipped by 7 bases and J by 3 bases, with 13 bases between them. The V gene's germline CDR1 is MNHEY and CDR2 SVGAGI. The CDR3 extends over 15 amino acids. DNA for the CDR3: TGTGCCAGCACCTCGGACGGATACTATAATTCACCCCTCCACTTT. Translating it yields CASTSDGYYNSPLHF.

CDR3 nucleotide sequence: TGTGCCAGCAGCTTCGGTGGGACCCAGTACTTC. Translation gives CASSFGGTQYF. The genes are TRBV5-4 and TRBJ2-5; D call uncertain. The V end lost 2 bases, the J end lost 7 bases, and 6 bases lay between the germline ends. Germline V CDR1 and CDR2: SGHNT, YYREEE (reference sequence). This CDR3 region has 11 residues.

In its sample, this clone was seen once. V and J are TRBV5-8 and TRBJ1-2; D might be TRBD1 (5 bases). V lost 2 bases and J 8 bases, leaving 13 bases between the germline ends. There are 13 residues in the CDR3. Germline V gene lookup returns CDR1 SGHTS and CDR2 YDEGEE. DNA for the CDR3: TGTGCCAGCAGCTTATTAGGGACTGGGGGCTACACCTTC. Translated, it gives CASSLLGTGGYTF.

V usage is TRBV29-1 and J usage is TRBJ1-1; D unresolved. The V and J ends lost 0 bases and 1 base respectively, with 3 bases between them. The V gene's germline CDR1 is SQVTM and CDR2 ANQGSEA. The length of the CDR3 is 12 residues. The CDR3 DNA sequence: TGCAGCGTTGAAGAGGGGAACACTGAAGCTTTCTTT. This translates into CSVEEGNTEAFF. The variable domain in full, with the rest retrieved from reference TRBV29-1 and TRBJ1-1, is SAVISQKPSRDICQRGTSLTIQCQVDSQVTMMFWYRQQPGQSLTLIATANQGSEATYESGFVIDKFPISRPNLTFSTLTVSNMSPEDSSIYLCSVEEGNTEAFFGQGTRLTVV.

This chain uses TRBV4-1 with TRBJ1-4, with D tentatively TRBD1 (5 bases). Trimming pared 4 bases from V and 0 bases from J, leaving 12 bases between. The V gene's germline CDR1 is MGHRA and CDR2 YSYEKL. This CDR3 region has 16 residues. As DNA, the CDR3 is TGCGCCAGCAGCCGGGGGACGGAAACAACTAATGAAAAACTGTTTTTT. Translated: CASSRGTETTNEKLFF.

This sequence joins TRBV7-6 and TRBJ1-1; D is perhaps TRBD1 (5 bases). The V gene's germline CDR1 is SGHVS and CDR2 FNYEAQ. Deletions cut 1 base from V and 6 bases from J, with 12 bases between. This CDR3 has 14 residues. This CDR3 is CASSLGVRGAEAFF. The DNA of the CDR3 is TGTGCCAGCAGCTTAGGGGTGCGGGGCGCTGAAGCTTTCTTT.

The CDR3, as DNA: TGTGCCAGCAGTCTCTTTCAGGGGCCGGGAAACACCATATATTTT. It encodes CASSLFQGPGNTIYF. The chain employs TRBV6-5 and TRBJ1-3; D is possibly TRBD1 (6 bases). Trimming shortened V by 5 bases and J by 4 bases, and 15 bases separated the two germline ends. The germline gives CDR1 MNHEY, CDR2 SVGAGI. This CDR3 has 15 amino acids.

The rearrangement links TRBV19 to TRBJ1-4; the D is unclear. CDR1 is LNHDA, CDR2 SQIVND, per germline (reference sequence). Deletions cut 0 bases from V and 7 bases from J, with 0 bases between. CDR3 size: 11 residues. The CDR3 bases are TGTGCCAGTAGTATAGATGAAAAACTGTTTTTT. This sequence encodes CASSIDEKLFF.

A word on this clone: The sample holds other DNA sequences that translate to the same CDR3. This chain joins TRBV28 and TRBJ1-1; no definite D call. CDR3 length: 12 amino acids. V lost 6 bases to trimming and J lost 0 bases, with 5 bases between them. Germline V gene lookup returns CDR1 MDHEN and CDR2 SYDVKM. Written as DNA, the CDR3 is TGTGCCAGCAGCCCAGTGAACACTGAAGCTTTCTTT. It is translated as CASSPVNTEAFF.

The chain joins TRBV7-6 to TRBJ1-5, with D perhaps TRBD1 (6 bases). V was clipped by 5 bases and J by 7 bases, with 9 bases between them. The germline V gene has CDR1 SGHVS and CDR2 FNYEAQ. The CDR3 extends over 12 amino acids. The CDR3 DNA is TGTGCCAGCAGCCCGGGGGGCCAGCCCCAGCATTTT. It specifies CASSPGGQPQHF.

This chain joins TRBV2 and TRBJ2-7; D gene uncertain. The germline V gene encodes CDR1 SNHLY and CDR2 FYNNEI. The ends were cut back, 3 bases at V and 1 base at J, with 7 bases in the middle. This CDR3 comprises 13 residues. The chain's CDR3 is CASSDGYSYEQYF. For the CDR3, the DNA is TGTGCCAGCAGTGATGGCTATTCCTACGAGCAGTACTTC.

V gene TRBV12-5 combines with J gene TRBJ1-2; 8 nucleotides align to TRBD1. The ends lost 3 bases at V and 5 bases at J; junction bases unmatched: 2. The CDR3 consists of 13 residues. Germline V gene data show CDR1 as LGHNT and CDR2 as FRNRAP. DNA for the CDR3: TGTGCTAGTGGTTTTACAGGGGGATATGGCTACACCTTC. Translated: CASGFTGGYGYTF.

The V gene is TRBV27, the J gene TRBJ2-1, with 7 bases identical to TRBD2. With 8 bases clipped from V and 4 bases from J, the junction kept 11 bases outside the gene matches. The CDR3 contains 15 residues. The germline V gene has CDR1 MNHEY and CDR2 SMNVEV (reference sequence). The CDR3 reads CASLTGLGGYNEQFF. In nucleotides, the CDR3 is TGTGCCAGCTTGACCGGACTAGGAGGGTACAATGAGCAGTTCTTC.

The rearrangement links TRBV10-3 to TRBJ2-5, with a tentative D call TRBD1 (6 bases). V lost 6 bases and J 0 bases, leaving 32 bases between the germline ends. The CDR3 sequence is 21 residues long. Germline-derived CDR1 and CDR2 are ENHRY and SYGVKD. The chain's CDR3 is CAISHTGHLVSVDPNQETQYF. The DNA for the CDR3 is TGTGCCATCAGCCATACGGGACACCTCGTTTCAGTTGATCCTAACCAAGAGACCCAGTACTTC.

The rearrangement joins TRBV7-9 to TRBJ2-6; TRBD1 matches at 8 bases. The CDR3 runs to 18 residues. Germline CDR1 reads SEHNR; CDR2 reads FQNEAQ (reference sequence). Trimming removed 3 bases from V and 0 bases from J; junction bases left unmatched: 7. This CDR3 is CASSLWTGPPSGANVLTF. CDR3 coding DNA: TGTGCCAGCAGCTTGTGGACAGGGCCGCCCTCTGGGGCCAACGTCCTGACTTTC.

This clone was observed once. This sequence joins TRBV28 and TRBJ2-1; TRBD2 aligns across 10 bases. CDR1 and CDR2 from the germline V gene are MDHEN and SYDVKM. There are 16 residues in the CDR3. J lost 9 bases, V lost 3 bases, and 11 bases had no gene match. The DNA for the CDR3 is TGTGCCAGCAGTTTCCCCTCTAGCGGGGGTTCTAGTGAGCAGTTCTTC. Its protein is CASSFPSSGGSSEQFF.

This chain links TRBV30 with TRBJ1-1; TRBD1 might be the D (5 bases). The CDR3 runs to 13 residues. Germline V CDR1 and CDR2: GTSNPN, SVGIG (reference sequence). Trimming left V 8 bases short and J 5 bases short, with 18 bases between. The CDR3 spells CAGVPREGTEAFF. As DNA, the CDR3 is TGTGCCGGAGTCCCGCGCGAGGGGACTGAAGCTTTCTTT.